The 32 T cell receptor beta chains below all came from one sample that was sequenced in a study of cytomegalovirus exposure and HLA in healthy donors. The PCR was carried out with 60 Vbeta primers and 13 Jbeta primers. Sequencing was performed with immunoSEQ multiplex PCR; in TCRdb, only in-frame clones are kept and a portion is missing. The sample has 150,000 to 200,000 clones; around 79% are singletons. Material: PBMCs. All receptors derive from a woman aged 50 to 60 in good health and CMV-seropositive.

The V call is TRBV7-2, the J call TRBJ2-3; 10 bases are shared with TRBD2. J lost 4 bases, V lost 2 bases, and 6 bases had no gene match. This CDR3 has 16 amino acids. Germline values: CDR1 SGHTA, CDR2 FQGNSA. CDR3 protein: CASSLIRLAGADTQYF. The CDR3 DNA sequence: TGTGCCAGCAGCTTAATCCGTCTAGCGGGGGCAGATACGCAGTATTTT.

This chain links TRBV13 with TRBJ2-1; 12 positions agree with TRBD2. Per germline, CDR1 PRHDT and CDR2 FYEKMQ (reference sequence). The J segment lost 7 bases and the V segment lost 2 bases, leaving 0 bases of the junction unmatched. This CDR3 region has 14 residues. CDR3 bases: TGTGCCAGCAGCTTAACTAGCGGGAGGAATGAGCAGTTCTTC. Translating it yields CASSLTSGRNEQFF.

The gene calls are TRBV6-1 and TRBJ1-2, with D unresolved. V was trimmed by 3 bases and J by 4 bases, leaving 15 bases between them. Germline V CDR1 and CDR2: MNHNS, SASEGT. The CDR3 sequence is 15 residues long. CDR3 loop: CASSDQAGSSYGYTF. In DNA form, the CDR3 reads TGTGCCAGCAGTGATCAGGCAGGCTCGTCCTATGGCTACACCTTC.

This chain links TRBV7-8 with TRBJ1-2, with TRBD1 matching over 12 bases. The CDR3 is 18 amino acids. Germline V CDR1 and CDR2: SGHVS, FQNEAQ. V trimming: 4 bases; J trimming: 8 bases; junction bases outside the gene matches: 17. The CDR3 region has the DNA TGTGCCAGCAGCTCACCCCTGGGACAGGGGGCGAGTCGGGACGGCTACACCTTC. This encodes CASSSPLGQGASRDGYTF.

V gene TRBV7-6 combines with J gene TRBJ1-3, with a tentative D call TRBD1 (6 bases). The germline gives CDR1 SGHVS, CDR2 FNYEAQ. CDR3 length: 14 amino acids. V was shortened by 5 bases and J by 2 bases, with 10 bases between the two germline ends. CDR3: CASSAGGPGNTIYF. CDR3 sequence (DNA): TGTGCCAGCAGCGCGGGGGGCCCTGGAAACACCATATATTTT.

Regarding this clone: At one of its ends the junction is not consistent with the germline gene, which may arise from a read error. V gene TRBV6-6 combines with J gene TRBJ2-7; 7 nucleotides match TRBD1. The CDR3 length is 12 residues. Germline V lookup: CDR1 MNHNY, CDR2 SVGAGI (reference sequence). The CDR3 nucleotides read TGTGCCAGCGGCCAAAACCGGGACAGACTGAACTTC. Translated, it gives CASGQNRDRLNF.

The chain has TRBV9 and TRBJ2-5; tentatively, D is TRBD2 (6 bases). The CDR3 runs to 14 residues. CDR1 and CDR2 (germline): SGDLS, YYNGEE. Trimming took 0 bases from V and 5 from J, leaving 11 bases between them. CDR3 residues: CASSVVSGGETQYF. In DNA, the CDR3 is TGTGCCAGCAGCGTAGTCTCTGGAGGGGAGACCCAGTACTTC.

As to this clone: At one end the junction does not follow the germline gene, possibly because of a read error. Here the CDR3 DNA reads TGTTCCAGCAGCTTCGACAGCTCCAATGAGCAGTTCTTC. Residues: CSSSFDSSNEQFF. V gene TRBV7-9 combines with J gene TRBJ2-1, with a weak D call TRBD1 (5 bases). The CDR3 covers 13 residues. Germline V gene sequence: CDR1 SEHNR, CDR2 FQNEAQ (reference sequence).

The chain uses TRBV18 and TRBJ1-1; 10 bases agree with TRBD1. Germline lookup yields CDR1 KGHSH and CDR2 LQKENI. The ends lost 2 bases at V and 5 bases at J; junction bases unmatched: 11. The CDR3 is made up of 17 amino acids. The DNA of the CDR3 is TGTGCCAGCTCACCAAGAGGGACAGGGGACTCTTTTACTGAAGCTTTCTTT. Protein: CASSPRGTGDSFTEAFF.

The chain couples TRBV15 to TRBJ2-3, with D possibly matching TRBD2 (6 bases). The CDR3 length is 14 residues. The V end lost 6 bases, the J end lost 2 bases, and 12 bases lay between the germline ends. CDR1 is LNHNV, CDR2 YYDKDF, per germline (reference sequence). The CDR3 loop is CATRELAYTDTQYF. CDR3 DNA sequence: TGTGCCACCAGGGAACTAGCCTACACAGATACGCAGTATTTT.

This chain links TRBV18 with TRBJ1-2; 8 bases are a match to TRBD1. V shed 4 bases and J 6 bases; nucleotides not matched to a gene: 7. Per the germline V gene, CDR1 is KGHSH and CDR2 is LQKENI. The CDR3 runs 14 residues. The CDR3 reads CASSREQGENGYTF. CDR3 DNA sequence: TGTGCCAGCTCACGAGAACAGGGGGAGAATGGCTACACCTTC.

In DNA, the CDR3 is TGTGCCAGTAAAACACCGACAGGTACGAATCAGCCCCAGCATTTT. Protein product: CASKTPTGTNQPQHF. V gene TRBV19 combines with J gene TRBJ1-5, with TRBD1 as a possible D gene (6 bases). The CDR3 is made up of 15 amino acids. The germline V gene has CDR1 LNHDA and CDR2 SQIVND (reference sequence). Trimming removed 7 bases from V and 4 bases from J, with 17 bases in between.

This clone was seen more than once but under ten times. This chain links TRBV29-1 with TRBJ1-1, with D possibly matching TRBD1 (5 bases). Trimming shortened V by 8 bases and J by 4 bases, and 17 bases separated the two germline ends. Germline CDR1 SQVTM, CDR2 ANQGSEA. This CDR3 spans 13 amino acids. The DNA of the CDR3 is TGCAGCATTAGACAGTGGGGAAGCACTGAAGCTTTCTTT. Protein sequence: CSIRQWGSTEAFF.

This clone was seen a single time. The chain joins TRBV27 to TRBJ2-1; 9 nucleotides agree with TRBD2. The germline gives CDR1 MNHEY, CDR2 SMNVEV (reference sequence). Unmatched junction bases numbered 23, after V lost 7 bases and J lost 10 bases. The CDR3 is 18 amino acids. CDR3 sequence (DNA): TGTGCCAGCAACCTATCCCCACCTAGAACTAGCGGGCTTCGGGAGCAGTTCTTC. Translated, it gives CASNLSPPRTSGLREQFF.

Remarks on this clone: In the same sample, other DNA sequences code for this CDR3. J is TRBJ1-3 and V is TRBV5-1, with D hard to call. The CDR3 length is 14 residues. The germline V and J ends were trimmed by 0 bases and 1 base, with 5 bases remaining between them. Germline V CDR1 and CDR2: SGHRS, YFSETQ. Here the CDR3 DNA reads TGCGCCAGCAGCTTGGGCGGATCTGGAAACACCATATATTTT. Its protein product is CASSLGGSGNTIYF.

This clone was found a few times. The CDR3 DNA sequence: TGTGCCAGCACCCTCGGGGGACCTGGAAACACCATATATTTT. This sequence encodes CASTLGGPGNTIYF. The gene calls are TRBV28 and TRBJ1-3, with D possibly being TRBD1 (5 bases). Germline V gene data show CDR1 as MDHEN and CDR2 as SYDVKM. The V end lost 7 bases, the J end lost 2 bases, and 12 bases lay between the germline ends. The length of the CDR3 is 14 residues.

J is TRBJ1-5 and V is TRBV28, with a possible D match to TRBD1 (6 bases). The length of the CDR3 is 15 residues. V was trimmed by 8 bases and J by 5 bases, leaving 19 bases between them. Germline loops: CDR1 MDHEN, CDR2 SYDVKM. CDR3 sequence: CASRSGQGNHQPQHF. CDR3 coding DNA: TGTGCCAGCCGTAGTGGGCAGGGGAATCATCAGCCCCAGCATTTT.

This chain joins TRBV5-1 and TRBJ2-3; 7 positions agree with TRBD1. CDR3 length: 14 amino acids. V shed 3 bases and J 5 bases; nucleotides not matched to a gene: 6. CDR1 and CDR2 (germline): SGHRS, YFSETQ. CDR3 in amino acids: CASSSGGTRDTQYF. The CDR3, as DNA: TGCGCCAGCAGCTCAGGGGGTACACGAGATACGCAGTATTTT.

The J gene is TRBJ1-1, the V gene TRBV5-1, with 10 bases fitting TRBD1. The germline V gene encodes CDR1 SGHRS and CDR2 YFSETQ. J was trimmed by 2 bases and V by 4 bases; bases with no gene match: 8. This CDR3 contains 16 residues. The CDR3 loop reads CASSPGTGAPNTEAFF. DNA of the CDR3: TGCGCCAGCAGCCCCGGGACAGGGGCGCCCAACACTGAAGCTTTCTTT.

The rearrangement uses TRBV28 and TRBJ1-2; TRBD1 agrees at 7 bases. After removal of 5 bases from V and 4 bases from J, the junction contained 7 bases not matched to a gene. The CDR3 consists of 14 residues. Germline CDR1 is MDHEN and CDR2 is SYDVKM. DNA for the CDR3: TGTGCCAGCAGTCTCCGACAGGGCCTCTATGGCTACACCTTC. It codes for CASSLRQGLYGYTF.

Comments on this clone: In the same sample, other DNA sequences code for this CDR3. CDR3 sequence: CASSSGTGRYGYTF. The CDR3 DNA reads as TGTGCCAGCAGCTCTGGGACAGGGCGCTACGGCTACACCTTC. J is TRBJ1-2 and V is TRBV5-6; TRBD1 matches 9 bases. Germline CDR1 reads SGHDT; CDR2 reads YYEEEE. CDR3 size: 14 residues. J lost 8 bases, V lost 3 bases, and 8 bases had no gene match.

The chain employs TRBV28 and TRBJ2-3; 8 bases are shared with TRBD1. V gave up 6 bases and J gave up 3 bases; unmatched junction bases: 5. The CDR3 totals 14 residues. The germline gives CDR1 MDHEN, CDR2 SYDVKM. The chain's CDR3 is CASRPRQGTDTQYF. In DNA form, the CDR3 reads TGTGCCAGCAGACCTCGACAGGGGACAGATACGCAGTATTTT.

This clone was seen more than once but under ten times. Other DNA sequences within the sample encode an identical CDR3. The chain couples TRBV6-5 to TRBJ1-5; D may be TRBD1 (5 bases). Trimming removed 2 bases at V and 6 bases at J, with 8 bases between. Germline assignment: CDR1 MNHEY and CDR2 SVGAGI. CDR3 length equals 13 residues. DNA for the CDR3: TGTGCCAGCAGTTACGGGGGGGGTCAGCCCCAGCATTTT. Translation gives CASSYGGGQPQHF.

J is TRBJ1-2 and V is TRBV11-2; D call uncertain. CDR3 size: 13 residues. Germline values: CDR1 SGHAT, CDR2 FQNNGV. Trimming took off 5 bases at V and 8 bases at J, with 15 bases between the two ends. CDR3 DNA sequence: TGTGCCAGCAGCCTCGGCGGGGTGTGGGGCTACACCTTC. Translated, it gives CASSLGGVWGYTF.

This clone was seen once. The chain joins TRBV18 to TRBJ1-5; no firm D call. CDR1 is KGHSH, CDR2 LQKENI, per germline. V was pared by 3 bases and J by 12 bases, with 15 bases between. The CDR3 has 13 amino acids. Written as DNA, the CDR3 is TGTGCCAGCTCACCGTCACGAGGGAATCTCCAGCATTTT. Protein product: CASSPSRGNLQHF.

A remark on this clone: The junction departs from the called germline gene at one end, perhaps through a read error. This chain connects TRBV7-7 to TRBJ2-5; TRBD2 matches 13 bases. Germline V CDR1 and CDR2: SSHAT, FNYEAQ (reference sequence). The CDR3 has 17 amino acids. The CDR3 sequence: CASSLSTTSGGLETQYF. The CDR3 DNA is TGTGCTAGCAGCTTATCGACGACTAGCGGGGGGTTGGAGACCCAGTACTTC.

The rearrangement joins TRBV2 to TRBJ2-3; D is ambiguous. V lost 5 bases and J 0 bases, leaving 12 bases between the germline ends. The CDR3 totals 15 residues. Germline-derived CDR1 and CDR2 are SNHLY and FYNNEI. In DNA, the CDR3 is TGTGCCAGCAGTCTGGCTAGGCCCAGCACAGATACGCAGTATTTT. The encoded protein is CASSLARPSTDTQYF.

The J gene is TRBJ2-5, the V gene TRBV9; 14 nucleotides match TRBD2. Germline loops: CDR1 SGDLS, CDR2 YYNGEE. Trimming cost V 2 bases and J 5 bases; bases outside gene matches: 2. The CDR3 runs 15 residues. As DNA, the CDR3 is TGTGCCAGCAGCGTGACTAGCGGGGGGGCGGAGACCCAGTACTTC. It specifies CASSVTSGGAETQYF.

The CDR3 DNA is TGTGCCAGCAGCTTGGGGGCGGGGGGCGCGCAATATGGCTACACCTTC. Translated, it gives CASSLGAGGAQYGYTF. This chain links TRBV5-6 with TRBJ1-2; perhaps TRBD1 as D (6 bases). This CDR3 comprises 16 residues. V was shortened by 0 bases and J by 5 bases, with 17 bases between the two germline ends. Looked up from germline, CDR1 is SGHDT and CDR2 is YYEEEE.

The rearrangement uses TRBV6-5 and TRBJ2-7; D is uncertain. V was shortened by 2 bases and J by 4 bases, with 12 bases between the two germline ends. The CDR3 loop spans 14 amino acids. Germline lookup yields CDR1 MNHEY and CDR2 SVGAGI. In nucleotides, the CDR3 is TGTGCCAGCAGTTACCACTACCTACCGTACGAGCAGTACTTC. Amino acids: CASSYHYLPYEQYF.

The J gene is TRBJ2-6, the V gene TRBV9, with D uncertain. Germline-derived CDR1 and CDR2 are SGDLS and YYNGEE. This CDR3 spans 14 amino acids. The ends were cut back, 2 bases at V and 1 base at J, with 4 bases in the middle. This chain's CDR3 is CASSVLSGANVLTF. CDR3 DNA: TGTGCCAGCAGCGTCTTATCTGGGGCCAACGTCCTGACTTTC.

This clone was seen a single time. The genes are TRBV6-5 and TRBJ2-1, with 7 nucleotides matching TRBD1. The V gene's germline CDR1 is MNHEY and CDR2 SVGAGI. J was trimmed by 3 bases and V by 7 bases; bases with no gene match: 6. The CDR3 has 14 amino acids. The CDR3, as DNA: TGTGCCAGCACTCCGGGACAGATCTACAATGAGCAGTTCTTC. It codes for CASTPGQIYNEQFF.